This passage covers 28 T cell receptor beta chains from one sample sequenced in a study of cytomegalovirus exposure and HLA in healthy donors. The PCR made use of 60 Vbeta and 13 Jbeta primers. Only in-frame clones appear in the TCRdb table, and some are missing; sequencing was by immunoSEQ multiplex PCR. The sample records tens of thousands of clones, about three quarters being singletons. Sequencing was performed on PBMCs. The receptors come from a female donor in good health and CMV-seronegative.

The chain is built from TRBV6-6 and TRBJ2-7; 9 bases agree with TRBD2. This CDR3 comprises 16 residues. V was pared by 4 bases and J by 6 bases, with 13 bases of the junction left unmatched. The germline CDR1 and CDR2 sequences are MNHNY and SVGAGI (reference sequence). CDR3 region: CASSSVAGEKGGEQYF. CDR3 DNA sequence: TGTGCCAGCAGTTCAGTAGCGGGGGAAAAGGGAGGCGAGCAGTACTTC.

The CDR3 region has the DNA TGCGCCAGCAGTCCGATGGGGACTAGCGGGAGTTATGAGCAGTTCTTC. Translation: CASSPMGTSGSYEQFF. This sequence joins TRBV5-1 and TRBJ2-1; TRBD2 aligns across 14 bases. CDR1 and CDR2 from the germline V gene are SGHRS and YFSETQ. The CDR3 has 16 residues. The trim removed 5 bases at V and 8 bases at J, leaving 9 bases unmatched.

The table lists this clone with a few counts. As DNA, the CDR3 is TGTGCCAGCAGCCTCTATGGTGAAGCTTTCTTT. It is translated as CASSLYGEAFF. The chain carries TRBV28 and TRBJ1-1; no reliable D call. Trimming took 6 bases from V and 7 from J, leaving 9 bases between them. The CDR3 totals 11 residues. Germline CDR1 reads MDHEN; CDR2 reads SYDVKM.

The CDR3 loop is CASSLERRGWALTEAFF. The CDR3 bases are TGTGCCAGCAGCTTAGAGAGGAGGGGATGGGCCCTCACTGAAGCTTTCTTT. This chain connects TRBV7-9 to TRBJ1-1; a weak D match, TRBD1 (5 bases). Trimming took 1 base from V and 4 from J, leaving 19 bases between them. The CDR3 is 17 amino acids. Germline V gene lookup returns CDR1 SEHNR and CDR2 FQNEAQ (reference sequence).

The CDR3 bases are TGTGCCAGCAGTTCAGGGACTAGCGGGATCTCCTACGAGCAGTACTTC. This translates into CASSSGTSGISYEQYF. The V and J genes are TRBV27 and TRBJ2-7; 13 bases fit TRBD2. Germline V gene data show CDR1 as MNHEY and CDR2 as SMNVEV (reference sequence). V trimming: 4 bases; J trimming: 0 bases; junction bases outside the gene matches: 3. The CDR3 is 16 amino acids.

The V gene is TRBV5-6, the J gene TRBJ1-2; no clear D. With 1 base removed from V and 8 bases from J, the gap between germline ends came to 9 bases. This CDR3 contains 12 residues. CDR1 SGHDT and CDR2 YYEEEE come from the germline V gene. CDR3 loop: CASSLNRGGYTF. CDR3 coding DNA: TGTGCCAGCAGCTTGAACCGGGGAGGCTACACCTTC.

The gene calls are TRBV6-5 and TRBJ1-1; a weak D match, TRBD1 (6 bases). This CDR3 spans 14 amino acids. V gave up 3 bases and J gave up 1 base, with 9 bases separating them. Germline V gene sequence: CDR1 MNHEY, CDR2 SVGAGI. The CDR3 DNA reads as TGTGCCAGCAGTTATGGACAGCCGAACACTGAAGCTTTCTTT. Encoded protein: CASSYGQPNTEAFF.

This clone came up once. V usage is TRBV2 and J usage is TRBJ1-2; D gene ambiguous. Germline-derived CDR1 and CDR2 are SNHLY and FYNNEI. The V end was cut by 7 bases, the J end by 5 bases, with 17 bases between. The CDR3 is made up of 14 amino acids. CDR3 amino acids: CASILDQPGYGYTF. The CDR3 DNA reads TGTGCCAGCATCCTAGACCAGCCCGGGTATGGCTACACCTTC.

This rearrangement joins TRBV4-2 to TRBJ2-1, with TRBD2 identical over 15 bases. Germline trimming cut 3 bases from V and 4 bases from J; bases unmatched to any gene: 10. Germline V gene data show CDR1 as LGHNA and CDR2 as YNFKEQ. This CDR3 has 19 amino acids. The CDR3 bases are TGTGCCAGCAGCCAGGAACCGGGACTAGCGGGGGGCCAATACAATGAGCAGTTCTTC. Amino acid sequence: CASSQEPGLAGGQYNEQFF.

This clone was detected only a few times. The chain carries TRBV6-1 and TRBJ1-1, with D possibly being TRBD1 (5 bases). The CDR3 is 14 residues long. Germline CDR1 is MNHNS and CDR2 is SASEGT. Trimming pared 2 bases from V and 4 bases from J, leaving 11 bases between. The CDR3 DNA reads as TGTGCCAGCAGTGAATTGGACACGGGCACTGAAGCTTTCTTT. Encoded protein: CASSELDTGTEAFF.

CDR3 residues: CASSQGGRTGELFF. The CDR3 coding sequence is TGTGCCAGCAGCCAAGGGGGGCGGACCGGGGAGCTGTTTTTT. The chain uses TRBV14 and TRBJ2-2; tentatively, D is TRBD1 (6 bases). This CDR3 is built from 14 residues. Germline CDR1 reads SGHDN; CDR2 reads FVKESK. The ends were cut back, 1 base at V and 5 bases at J, with 8 bases in the middle.

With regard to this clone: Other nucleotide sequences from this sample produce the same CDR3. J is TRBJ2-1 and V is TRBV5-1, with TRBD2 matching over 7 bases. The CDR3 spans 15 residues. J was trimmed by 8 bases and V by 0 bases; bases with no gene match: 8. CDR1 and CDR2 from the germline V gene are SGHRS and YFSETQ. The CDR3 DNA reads TGCGCCAGCAGCTTGGCCGAAGTGGGAGGGCATGAGCAGTTCTTC. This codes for CASSLAEVGGHEQFF.

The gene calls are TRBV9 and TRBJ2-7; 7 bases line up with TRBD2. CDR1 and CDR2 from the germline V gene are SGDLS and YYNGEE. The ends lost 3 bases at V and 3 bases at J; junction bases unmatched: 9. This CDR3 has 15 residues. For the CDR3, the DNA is TGTGCCAGCAGCGCTGGCCCGGCGGGAGTCTACGAGCAGTACTTC. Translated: CASSAGPAGVYEQYF.

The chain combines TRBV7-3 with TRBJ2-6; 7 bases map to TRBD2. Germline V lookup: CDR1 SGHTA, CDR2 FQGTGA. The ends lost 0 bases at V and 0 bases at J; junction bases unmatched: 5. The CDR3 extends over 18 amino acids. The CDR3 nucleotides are TGTGCCAGCAGCTTAACCAGCGGGGCCTTCTCTGGGGCCAACGTCCTGACTTTC. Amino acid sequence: CASSLTSGAFSGANVLTF.

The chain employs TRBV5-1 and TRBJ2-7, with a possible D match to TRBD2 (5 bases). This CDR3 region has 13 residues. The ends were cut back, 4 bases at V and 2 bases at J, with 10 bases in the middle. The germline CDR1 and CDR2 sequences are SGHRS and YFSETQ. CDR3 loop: CASSIPGTYEQYF. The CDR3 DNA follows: TGCGCCAGCAGCATCCCCGGGACCTACGAGCAGTACTTC.

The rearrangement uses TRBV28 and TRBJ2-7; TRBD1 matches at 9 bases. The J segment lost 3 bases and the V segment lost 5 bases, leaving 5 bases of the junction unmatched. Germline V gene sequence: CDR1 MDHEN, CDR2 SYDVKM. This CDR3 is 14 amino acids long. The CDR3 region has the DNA TGTGCCAGCAGTCGCCGGGACAGGGTCTACGAGCAGTACTTC. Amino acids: CASSRRDRVYEQYF.

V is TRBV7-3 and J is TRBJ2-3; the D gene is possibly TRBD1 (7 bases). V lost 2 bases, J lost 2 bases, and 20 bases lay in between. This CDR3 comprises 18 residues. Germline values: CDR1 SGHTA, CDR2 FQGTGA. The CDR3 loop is CASSLRGARGDPTDTQYF. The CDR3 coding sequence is TGTGCCAGCAGCTTACGTGGCGCCAGGGGGGACCCCACAGATACGCAGTATTTT.

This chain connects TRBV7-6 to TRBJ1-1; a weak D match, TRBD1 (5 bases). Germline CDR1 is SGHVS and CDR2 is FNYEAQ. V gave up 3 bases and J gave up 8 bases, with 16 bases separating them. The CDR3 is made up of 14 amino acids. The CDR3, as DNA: TGTGCCAGCAGCTTCCTCGGGGAGGGGAGGGAAGCTTTCTTT. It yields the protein CASSFLGEGREAFF.

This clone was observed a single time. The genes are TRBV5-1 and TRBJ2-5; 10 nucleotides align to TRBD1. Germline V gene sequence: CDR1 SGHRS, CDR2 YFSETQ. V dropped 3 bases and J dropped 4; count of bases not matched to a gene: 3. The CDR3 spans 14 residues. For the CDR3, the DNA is TGCGCCAGCAGCTCGGGACAGGGGCTAGAGACCCAGTACTTC. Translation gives CASSSGQGLETQYF. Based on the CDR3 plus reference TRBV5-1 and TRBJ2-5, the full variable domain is KAGVTQTPRYLIKTRGQQVTLSCSPISGHRSVSWYQQTPGQGLQFLFEYFSETQRNKGNFPGRFSGRQFSNSRSEMNVSTLELGDSALYLCASSSGQGLETQYFGPGTRLLVL.

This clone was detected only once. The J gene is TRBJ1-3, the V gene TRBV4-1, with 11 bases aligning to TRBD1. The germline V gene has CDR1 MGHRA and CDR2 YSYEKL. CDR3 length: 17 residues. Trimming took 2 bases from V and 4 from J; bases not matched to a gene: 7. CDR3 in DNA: TGCGCCAGCAGCCAACGCTCGGACAGGGGGCCAGGAAACACCATATATTTT. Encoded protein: CASSQRSDRGPGNTIYF.

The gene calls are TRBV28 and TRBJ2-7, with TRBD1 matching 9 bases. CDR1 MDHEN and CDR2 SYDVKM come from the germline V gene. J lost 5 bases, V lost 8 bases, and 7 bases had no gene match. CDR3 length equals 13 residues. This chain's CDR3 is CASYGQGNDEQYF. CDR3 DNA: TGTGCCAGCTATGGACAGGGGAATGACGAGCAGTACTTC.

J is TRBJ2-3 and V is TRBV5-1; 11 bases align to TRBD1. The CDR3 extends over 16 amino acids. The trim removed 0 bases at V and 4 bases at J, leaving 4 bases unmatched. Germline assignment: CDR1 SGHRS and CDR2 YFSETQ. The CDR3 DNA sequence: TGCGCCAGCAGCTTGGCAGGACAGGGGGCCGCAGATACGCAGTATTTT. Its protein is CASSLAGQGAADTQYF.

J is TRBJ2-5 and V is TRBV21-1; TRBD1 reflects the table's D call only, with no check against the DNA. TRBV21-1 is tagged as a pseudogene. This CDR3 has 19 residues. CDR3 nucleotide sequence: TGTGCCAGCAGCACACGCCAACGGACAGAAAACTATCTCCAAGAGACCCAGTACTTC. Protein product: CASSTRQRTENYLQETQYF.

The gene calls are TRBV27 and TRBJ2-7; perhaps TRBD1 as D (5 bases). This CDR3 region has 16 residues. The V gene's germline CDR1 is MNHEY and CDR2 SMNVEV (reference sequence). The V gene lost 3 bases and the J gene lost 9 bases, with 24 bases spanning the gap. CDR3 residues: CASSFKPGPIGEGQYF. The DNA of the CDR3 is TGTGCCAGCAGTTTCAAGCCAGGGCCGATCGGCGAAGGGCAGTACTTC.

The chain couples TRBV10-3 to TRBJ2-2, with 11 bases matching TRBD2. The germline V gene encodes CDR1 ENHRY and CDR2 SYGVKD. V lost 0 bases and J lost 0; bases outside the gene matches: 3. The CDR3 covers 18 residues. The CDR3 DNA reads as TGTGCCATCAGTGAGTCGTTTAGCGGGGGGGCGAACACCGGGGAGCTGTTTTTT. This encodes CAISESFSGGANTGELFF.

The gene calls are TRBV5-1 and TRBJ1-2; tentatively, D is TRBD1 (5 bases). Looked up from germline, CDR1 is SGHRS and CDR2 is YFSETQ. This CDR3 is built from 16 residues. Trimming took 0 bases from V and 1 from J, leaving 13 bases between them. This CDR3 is CASSLGAPRVNYGYTF. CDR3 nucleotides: TGCGCCAGCAGCTTGGGGGCCCCCAGGGTTAACTATGGCTACACCTTC.

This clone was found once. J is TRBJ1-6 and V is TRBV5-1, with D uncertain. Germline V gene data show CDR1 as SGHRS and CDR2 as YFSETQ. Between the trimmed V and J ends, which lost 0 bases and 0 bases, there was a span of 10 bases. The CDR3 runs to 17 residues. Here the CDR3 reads CASSLDTPGSYNSPLHF. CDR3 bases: TGCGCCAGCAGCTTGGACACCCCGGGCTCCTATAATTCACCCCTCCACTTT.

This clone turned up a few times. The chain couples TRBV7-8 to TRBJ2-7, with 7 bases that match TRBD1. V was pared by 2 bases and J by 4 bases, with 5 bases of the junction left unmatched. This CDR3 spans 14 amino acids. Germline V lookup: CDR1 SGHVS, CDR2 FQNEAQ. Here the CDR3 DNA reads TGTGCCAGCAGCTTAAGGACAGGCATTTACGAGCAGTACTTC. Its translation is CASSLRTGIYEQYF.